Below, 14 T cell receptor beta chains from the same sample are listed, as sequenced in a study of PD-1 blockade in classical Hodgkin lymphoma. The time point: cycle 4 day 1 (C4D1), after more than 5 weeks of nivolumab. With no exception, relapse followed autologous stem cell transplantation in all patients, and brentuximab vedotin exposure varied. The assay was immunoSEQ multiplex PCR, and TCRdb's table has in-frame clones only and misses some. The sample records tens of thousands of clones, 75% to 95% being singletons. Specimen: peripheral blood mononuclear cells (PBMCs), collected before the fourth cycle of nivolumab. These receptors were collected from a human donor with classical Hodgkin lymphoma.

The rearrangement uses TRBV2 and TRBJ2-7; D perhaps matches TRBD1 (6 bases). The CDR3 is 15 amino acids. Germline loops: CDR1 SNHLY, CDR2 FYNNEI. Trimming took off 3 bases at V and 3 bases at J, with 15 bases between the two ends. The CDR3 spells CASSEGALGDYEQYF. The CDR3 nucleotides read TGTGCCAGCAGTGAGGGGGCGTTGGGGGACTACGAGCAGTACTTC.

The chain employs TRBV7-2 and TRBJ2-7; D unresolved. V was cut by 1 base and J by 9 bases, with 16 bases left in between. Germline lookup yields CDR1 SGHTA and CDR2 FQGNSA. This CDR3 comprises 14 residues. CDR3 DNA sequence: TGTGCCAGCAGCTTAGGAGCCGGATCTACGGGGCAGTACTTC. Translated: CASSLGAGSTGQYF.

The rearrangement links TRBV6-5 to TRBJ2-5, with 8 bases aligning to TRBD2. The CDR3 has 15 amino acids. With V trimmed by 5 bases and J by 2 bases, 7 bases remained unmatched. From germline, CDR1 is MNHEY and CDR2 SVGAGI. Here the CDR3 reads CASSPPGLVQETQYF. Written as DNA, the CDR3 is TGTGCCAGCAGTCCCCCGGGACTAGTTCAAGAGACCCAGTACTTC.

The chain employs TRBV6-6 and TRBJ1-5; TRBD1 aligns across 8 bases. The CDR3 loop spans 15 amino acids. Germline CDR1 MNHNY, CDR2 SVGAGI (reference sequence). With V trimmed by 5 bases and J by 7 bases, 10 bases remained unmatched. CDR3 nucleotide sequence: TGTGCCAGCAGTGGGGGGACAGGAGCGGGGCAGCCCCAGCATTTT. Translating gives CASSGGTGAGQPQHF.

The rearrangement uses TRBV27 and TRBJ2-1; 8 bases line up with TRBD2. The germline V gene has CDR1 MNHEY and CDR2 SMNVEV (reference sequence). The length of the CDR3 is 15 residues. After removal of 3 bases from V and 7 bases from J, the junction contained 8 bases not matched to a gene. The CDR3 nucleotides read TGTGCCAGCAGTTTCTTGCGGGGGGATTCAAATGAGCAGTTCTTC. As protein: CASSFLRGDSNEQFF.

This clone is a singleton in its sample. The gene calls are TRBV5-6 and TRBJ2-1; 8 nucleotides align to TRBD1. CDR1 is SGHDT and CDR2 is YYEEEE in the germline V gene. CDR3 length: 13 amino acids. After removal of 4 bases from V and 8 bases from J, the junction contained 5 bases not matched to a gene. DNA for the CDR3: TGTGCCAGCAGCAACTACAGGGGGGATGAGCAGTTCTTC. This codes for CASSNYRGDEQFF.

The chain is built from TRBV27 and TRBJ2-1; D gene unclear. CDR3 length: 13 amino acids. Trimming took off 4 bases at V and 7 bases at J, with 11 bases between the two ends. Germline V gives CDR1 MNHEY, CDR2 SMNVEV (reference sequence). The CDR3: CASSSDSGNEQFF. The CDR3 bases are TGTGCCAGCAGTTCTGACTCCGGGAATGAGCAGTTCTTC.

CDR3 nucleotides: TGTGCCAGTAGTATCGGAACAGTATGGTCACCCCTCCACTTT. As protein: CASSIGTVWSPLHF. The chain joins TRBV19 to TRBJ1-6; no definite D call. Deletions cut 3 bases from V and 10 bases from J, with 13 bases between. Germline-derived CDR1 and CDR2 are LNHDA and SQIVND (reference sequence). The CDR3 runs 14 residues.

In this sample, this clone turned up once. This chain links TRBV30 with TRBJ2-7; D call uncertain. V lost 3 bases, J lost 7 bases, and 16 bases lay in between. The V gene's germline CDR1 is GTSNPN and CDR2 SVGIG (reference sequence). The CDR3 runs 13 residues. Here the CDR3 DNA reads TGTGCCTGGAGCCTAACCGACTTGGGGGAGCAGTACTTC. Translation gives CAWSLTDLGEQYF. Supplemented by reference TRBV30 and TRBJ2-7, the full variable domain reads SQTIHQWPATLVQPVGSPLSLECTVEGTSNPNLYWYRQAAGRGLQLLFYSVGIGQISSEVPQNLSASRPQDRQFILSSKKLLLSDSGFYLCAWSLTDLGEQYFGPGTRLTVT.

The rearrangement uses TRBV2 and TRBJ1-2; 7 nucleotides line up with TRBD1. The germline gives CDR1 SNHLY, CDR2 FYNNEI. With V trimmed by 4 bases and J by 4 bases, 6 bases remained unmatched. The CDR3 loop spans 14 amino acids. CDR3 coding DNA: TGTGCCAGCAGTGGGGACAGAGATTTCTATGGCTACACCTTC. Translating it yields CASSGDRDFYGYTF.

CDR3 loop: CASSATGLVNTEAFF. CDR3 bases: TGTGCCAGCAGCGCTACAGGGTTGGTGAACACTGAAGCTTTCTTT. The V call is TRBV11-2, the J call TRBJ1-1, with D possibly being TRBD1 (6 bases). V was shortened by 5 bases and J by 0 bases, with 13 bases between the two germline ends. This CDR3 region has 15 residues. Germline V lookup: CDR1 SGHAT, CDR2 FQNNGV.

The CDR3 is CASRGRGGQPQHF. CDR3 bases: TGTGCCAGCAGGGGCCGGGGCGGGCAGCCCCAGCATTTT. The chain recombines TRBV6-5 with TRBJ1-5; D is perhaps TRBD1 (5 bases). Germline values: CDR1 MNHEY, CDR2 SVGAGI. The CDR3 sequence is 13 residues long. Deletions cut 6 bases from V and 7 bases from J, with 13 bases between.

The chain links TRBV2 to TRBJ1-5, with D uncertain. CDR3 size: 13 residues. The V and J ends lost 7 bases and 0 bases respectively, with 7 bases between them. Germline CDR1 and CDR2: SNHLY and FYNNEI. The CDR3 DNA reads TGTGCCAGCACTTCATATAGCAATCAGCCCCAGCATTTT. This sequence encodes CASTSYSNQPQHF.

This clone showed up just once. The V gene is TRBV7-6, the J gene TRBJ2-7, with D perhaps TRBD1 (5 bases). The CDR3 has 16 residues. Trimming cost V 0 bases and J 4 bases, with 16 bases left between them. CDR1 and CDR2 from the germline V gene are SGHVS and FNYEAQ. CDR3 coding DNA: TGTGCCAGCAGCTTAGCTCGGTTACAGGATAATTACGAGCAGTACTTC. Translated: CASSLARLQDNYEQYF.